These 27 T cell receptor beta chains were all obtained from the same sample, sequenced in a study of OX40 agonist ivuxolimab in advanced cancers. Using immunoSEQ multiplex PCR, the repertoire was profiled, and TCRdb retains in-frame clones only, with some absent. The sample lists under 75,000 clones; roughly 86% were seen once. Material: CD4+ or CD8+ T cells sorted from blood, obtained in a trial of the OX40 agonist ivuxolimab. Receptor source: an adult with an advanced solid tumor such as melanoma, head and neck, liver or kidney cancer.

This chain links TRBV11-2 with TRBJ1-2; 9 bases align to TRBD1. Looked up from germline, CDR1 is SGHAT and CDR2 is FQNNGV. The CDR3 length is 15 residues. V was clipped by 5 bases and J by 2 bases; unmatched bases: 6. The CDR3 DNA sequence: TGTGCCAGCAGCCCCCGGACAGGGGAAAACTATGGCTACACCTTC. This translates into CASSPRTGENYGYTF.

This chain connects TRBV6-5 to TRBJ2-2; D perhaps matches TRBD1 (6 bases). CDR3 length equals 15 residues. V gave up 2 bases and J gave up 2 bases, with 9 bases separating them. Germline V gene lookup returns CDR1 MNHEY and CDR2 SVGAGI. The CDR3 is CASSYLGQNTGELFF. The CDR3 bases are TGTGCCAGCAGTTACCTGGGACAAAACACCGGGGAGCTGTTTTTT.

The V gene is TRBV4-1, the J gene TRBJ2-5; maybe TRBD1 (6 bases). V dropped 4 bases and J dropped 5 bases, with 11 bases sitting between them. Germline V gives CDR1 MGHRA, CDR2 YSYEKL. This CDR3 has 13 amino acids. The CDR3 loop is CASSPQGRETQYF. The CDR3 DNA reads as TGCGCCAGCAGCCCACAGGGTCGTGAGACCCAGTACTTC.

This chain links TRBV5-1 with TRBJ1-2, with 7 bases that match TRBD1. V trimming: 2 bases; J trimming: 3 bases; junction bases outside the gene matches: 4. Germline CDR1 reads SGHRS; CDR2 reads YFSETQ. The CDR3 loop spans 14 amino acids. The CDR3 DNA follows: TGCGCCAGCAGCTTAGGACAGGCGGACTATGGCTACACCTTC. Translation: CASSLGQADYGYTF.

V and J are TRBV11-2 and TRBJ2-7; tentative D call: TRBD1 (6 bases). The germline V gene encodes CDR1 SGHAT and CDR2 FQNNGV. CDR3 size: 13 residues. V lost 4 bases and J 7 bases, leaving 14 bases between the germline ends. The CDR3 protein is CASSSFRGGEQYF. DNA for the CDR3: TGTGCCAGCAGCTCTTTCAGGGGTGGAGAGCAGTACTTC.

CDR3 protein: CASSPNRVSGGELFF. CDR3 nucleotides: TGTGCCAGCAGCCCGAACAGGGTTTCGGGCGGGGAGCTGTTTTTT. V and J are TRBV7-3 and TRBJ2-2; maybe TRBD1 (6 bases). The CDR3 length is 15 residues. Trimming cost V 5 bases and J 7 bases, with 17 bases left between them. Germline lookup yields CDR1 SGHTA and CDR2 FQGTGA. The full variable domain, rest sourced from reference TRBV7-3 and TRBJ2-2, is GAGVSQTPSNKVTEKGKYVELRCDPISGHTALYWYRQSLGQGPEFLIYFQGTGAADDSGLPNDRFFAVRPEGSVSTLKIQRTERGDSAVYLCASSPNRVSGGELFFGEGSRLTVL.

The J gene is TRBJ1-1, the V gene TRBV19; possibly TRBD1 for D (6 bases). The CDR3 has 13 amino acids. V was cut by 8 bases and J by 7 bases, with 17 bases left in between. Germline CDR1 is LNHDA and CDR2 is SQIVND (reference sequence). CDR3 DNA sequence: TGTGCCAGTCCTCTCAGGGGTCCCAATGAAGCTTTCTTT. This gives the protein CASPLRGPNEAFF.

This clone was counted once. The chain has TRBV5-1 and TRBJ1-2; D uncertain. This CDR3 contains 15 residues. Germline-derived CDR1 and CDR2 are SGHRS and YFSETQ. With 3 bases removed from V and 2 bases from J, the gap between germline ends came to 14 bases. This CDR3 reads CASSWSAAENYGYTF. The DNA of the CDR3 is TGCGCCAGCAGCTGGAGCGCCGCTGAGAACTATGGCTACACCTTC.

The rearrangement links TRBV28 to TRBJ1-2, with 10 bases identical to TRBD1. V shed 8 bases and J 4 bases; nucleotides not matched to a gene: 4. Germline V gene data show CDR1 as MDHEN and CDR2 as SYDVKM. The CDR3 sequence is 13 residues long. The chain's CDR3 is CASGTGDGYGYTF. For the CDR3, the DNA is TGTGCCAGCGGGACAGGGGACGGCTATGGCTACACCTTC.

V and J are TRBV28 and TRBJ1-3; no clear D gene. V was clipped by 4 bases and J by 8 bases, with 12 bases between them. The CDR3 totals 13 residues. From germline, CDR1 is MDHEN and CDR2 SYDVKM. CDR3 residues: CASSSGLRDTIYF. The CDR3 nucleotides are TGTGCCAGCAGTTCCGGGCTCCGAGACACCATATATTTT.

V and J are TRBV7-2 and TRBJ2-2, with D unresolved. The CDR3 runs 14 residues. The germline CDR1 and CDR2 sequences are SGHTA and FQGNSA. The V end was cut by 2 bases, the J end by 6 bases, with 10 bases between. The CDR3 DNA sequence: TGTGCCAGCAGCTTAACTACAGCACCCGGGGAGCTGTTTTTT. Encoded protein: CASSLTTAPGELFF.

The CDR3: CASSLGPGDSPLHF. In DNA, the CDR3 is TGTGCCAGCAGCTTGGGCCCAGGGGATTCACCCCTCCACTTT. The V gene is TRBV11-3, the J gene TRBJ1-6; tentatively, D is TRBD1 (6 bases). CDR1 is SGHNT and CDR2 is YENEEA in the germline V gene. The V end lost 3 bases, the J end lost 8 bases, and 11 bases lay between the germline ends. This CDR3 has 14 residues. Variable domain in full (rest from reference TRBV11-3 and TRBJ1-6): EAGVVQSPRYKIIEKKQPVAFWCNPISGHNTLYWYLQNLGQGPELLIRYENEEAVDDSQLPKDRFSAERLKGVDSTLKIQPAELGDSAVYLCASSLGPGDSPLHFGNGTRLTVT.

The chain has TRBV7-9 and TRBJ2-4, with 10 positions matching TRBD2. This CDR3 is built from 16 residues. Germline V CDR1 and CDR2: SEHNR, FQNEAQ (reference sequence). V shed 3 bases and J 6 bases; nucleotides not matched to a gene: 8. CDR3: CASSLKREGVGNIQYF. The CDR3, as DNA: TGTGCCAGCAGCTTGAAGCGGGAGGGCGTGGGAAACATTCAGTACTTC.

The chain is built from TRBV11-2 and TRBJ1-2; the match to TRBD1 covers 8 bases. Germline V gene sequence: CDR1 SGHAT, CDR2 FQNNGV. The junction had 12 bases not matched to a gene; V was cut back by 2 bases and J by 4 bases. The CDR3 sequence is 17 residues long. The CDR3 region has the DNA TGTGCCAGCAGCTTAACTGGGGCAACAGGGGGAGGCTATGGCTACACCTTC. This codes for CASSLTGATGGGYGYTF.

This rearrangement joins TRBV4-2 to TRBJ2-3, with TRBD1 as a possible D gene (5 bases). The germline CDR1 and CDR2 sequences are LGHNA and YNFKEQ. Trimming took off 0 bases at V and 0 bases at J, with 13 bases between the two ends. The length of the CDR3 is 17 residues. In DNA, the CDR3 is TGTGCCAGCAGCCAAGATGGGGCAGGACGAAGCACAGATACGCAGTATTTT. This translates into CASSQDGAGRSTDTQYF.

This clone was observed once. The chain uses TRBV10-2 and TRBJ1-1, with 7 bases identical to TRBD1. The V gene's germline CDR1 is WSHSY and CDR2 SAAADI. The CDR3 covers 15 residues. V dropped 5 bases and J dropped 4; count of bases not matched to a gene: 10. This chain's CDR3 is CASSPLRDRATEAFF. As DNA, the CDR3 is TGCGCCAGCAGTCCCCTCAGAGACAGGGCCACTGAAGCTTTCTTT.

Only one count was recorded for this clone. The rearrangement joins TRBV5-1 to TRBJ1-6; D may be TRBD1 (6 bases). The V end was cut by 4 bases, the J end by 6 bases, with 14 bases between. This CDR3 spans 15 amino acids. In germline, CDR1 is SGHRS, CDR2 YFSETQ. The DNA for the CDR3 is TGCGCCAGCAGCCTAGGGACAAACTCTAATTCACCCCTCCACTTT. Translated: CASSLGTNSNSPLHF.

The V gene is TRBV5-5, the J gene TRBJ2-1, with 9 nucleotides matching TRBD2. V was pared by 5 bases and J by 2 bases, with 5 bases of the junction left unmatched. CDR3 length: 15 amino acids. Germline-derived CDR1 and CDR2 are SGHKS and YYEKEE (reference sequence). CDR3 DNA sequence: TGTGCCAGCAGAAGCGGGGGGCTAACCTACAATGAGCAGTTCTTC. This codes for CASRSGGLTYNEQFF.

The chain has TRBV27 and TRBJ2-1; tentative D call: TRBD1 (6 bases). The V gene lost 8 bases and the J gene lost 9 bases, with 14 bases spanning the gap. The CDR3 is 12 residues long. The germline V gene encodes CDR1 MNHEY and CDR2 SMNVEV (reference sequence). The DNA of the CDR3 is TGTGCCAGCTGGGACACCTTGAGTGAGCAGTTCTTC. It encodes CASWDTLSEQFF.

CDR3 sequence (DNA): TGTGCCAGCTCACCAACCCAGCGGCTCACCGGGGAGCTGTTTTTT. This translates into CASSPTQRLTGELFF. V and J are TRBV18 and TRBJ2-2; D may be TRBD2 (5 bases). Trimming removed 2 bases at V and 4 bases at J, with 11 bases between. In germline, CDR1 is KGHSH, CDR2 LQKENI. CDR3 length: 15 amino acids.

The chain links TRBV10-2 to TRBJ1-5; 7 bases agree with TRBD1. CDR1 and CDR2 from the germline V gene are WSHSY and SAAADI. After removal of 7 bases from V and 2 bases from J, the junction contained 8 bases not matched to a gene. This CDR3 spans 15 amino acids. CDR3 coding DNA: TGCGCCAGCATGACAGGGCTCACGGGCAATCAGCCCCAGCATTTT. Translated: CASMTGLTGNQPQHF.

J is TRBJ2-3 and V is TRBV5-1; the D gene could be TRBD1 or TRBD2 (5 bases each). V was cut by 7 bases and J by 2 bases, with 11 bases left in between. The CDR3 covers 13 residues. CDR1 SGHRS and CDR2 YFSETQ come from the germline V gene. The CDR3 sequence is CASGTSHTDTQYF. CDR3 sequence (DNA): TGCGCCAGCGGGACCTCTCACACAGATACGCAGTATTTT.

The chain is built from TRBV28 and TRBJ2-6, with D possibly TRBD1 on 6 matching bases. CDR3 size: 15 residues. The germline V gene has CDR1 MDHEN and CDR2 SYDVKM. Trimming stripped 6 bases from V and 2 bases from J, with 11 bases between. CDR3: CASSLQGAGANVLTF. CDR3 sequence (DNA): TGTGCCAGCAGCCTACAGGGTGCTGGGGCCAACGTCCTGACTTTC. The whole variable domain, filled in from reference TRBV28 and TRBJ2-6, reads DVKVTQSSRYLVKRTGEKVFLECVQDMDHENMFWYRQDPGLGLRLIYFSYDVKMKEKGDIPEGYSVSREKKERFSLILESASTNQTSMYLCASSLQGAGANVLTFGAGSRLTVL.

The chain is built from TRBV29-1 and TRBJ2-6, with 7 bases matching TRBD1. This CDR3 has 14 amino acids. CDR1 SQVTM and CDR2 ANQGSEA come from the germline V gene. V lost 3 bases, J lost 1 base, and 0 bases stayed unmatched. CDR3 residues: CSVDRGSGANVLTF. The CDR3 DNA reads as TGCAGCGTTGACAGGGGGTCTGGGGCCAACGTCCTGACTTTC.

The chain carries TRBV7-9 and TRBJ1-2, with 9 bases identical to TRBD1. The ends lost 4 bases at V and 8 bases at J; junction bases unmatched: 8. The germline V gene encodes CDR1 SEHNR and CDR2 FQNEAQ (reference sequence). The CDR3 loop spans 14 amino acids. The CDR3 sequence: CASSSKRQGGGYTF. CDR3 sequence (DNA): TGTGCCAGCAGCTCCAAAAGACAGGGGGGAGGCTACACCTTC.

The chain is built from TRBV28 and TRBJ2-5; D is perhaps TRBD2 (5 bases). The DNA end is more similar to TRBJ2-7, so the J call may be wrong. Germline CDR1 is MDHEN and CDR2 is SYDVKM. This CDR3 has 14 residues. CDR3 in amino acids: CASGATGMRYEQYF. DNA of the CDR3: TGTGCCAGCGGCGCAACGGGGATGAGATACGAGCAGTACTTC.

The chain employs TRBV7-9 and TRBJ2-5, with D possibly matching TRBD2 (5 bases). The V gene lost 2 bases and the J gene lost 5 bases, with 6 bases spanning the gap. Per the germline V gene, CDR1 is SEHNR and CDR2 is FQNEAQ (reference sequence). The CDR3 has 12 residues. The CDR3 nucleotides read TGTGCCAGCAGCTTACCTAGCGAGACCCAGTACTTC. Residues: CASSLPSETQYF.